The 18 T cell receptor beta chains listed next were all sequenced from one sample in a study of neurological immune-mediated disorders. TCRdb ran MiXCR on the 5' RACE reads and lists one entry per CDR3 protein. Of tens of thousands of distinct CDR3 sequences listed, 12% were seen once; the top ten hold less than 9%. The specimen sequenced was PBMCs. Receptor source: a man aged 55 to 70 in good health.

There are a few counts of this clonotype. This rearrangement joins TRBV27 to TRBJ2-6; tentative D call: TRBD1 (6 bases). The CDR3 is made up of 15 amino acids. The germline CDR1 and CDR2 sequences are MNHEY and SMNVEV (reference sequence). Trimming removed 3 bases from V and 4 bases from J, with 10 bases in between. CDR3 sequence (DNA): TGTGCCAGCAGTTTTCAGGGGCTGGGGGCCAACGTCCTGACTTTC. Translated: CASSFQGLGANVLTF.

This clonotype has at least ten counts. The V call is TRBV20-1, the J call TRBJ1-5; D is undetermined. This CDR3 region has 13 residues. Germline V gene lookup returns CDR1 DFQATT and CDR2 SNEGSKA (reference sequence). V was pared by 6 bases and J by 0 bases, with 9 bases between. Here the CDR3 DNA reads TGCAGTGCGAGACCGGATAGCAATCAGCCCCAGCATTTT. It translates to CSARPDSNQPQHF.

V and J are TRBV5-1 and TRBJ1-2, with TRBD1 matching 9 bases. Germline CDR1 SGHRS, CDR2 YFSETQ. V shed 0 bases, J shed 3 bases, and the junction held 3 bases outside the gene matches. CDR3 length: 15 residues. Written as DNA, the CDR3 is TGCGCCAGCAGCTTGGGGACAGGGGTGTACTATGGCTACACCTTC. Protein sequence: CASSLGTGVYYGYTF.

This clonotype rates as medium-sized. This chain joins TRBV29-1 and TRBJ2-7; TRBD2 aligns across 8 bases. The length of the CDR3 is 15 residues. V was pared by 3 bases and J by 1 base, with 8 bases of the junction left unmatched. CDR1 SQVTM and CDR2 ANQGSEA come from the germline V gene. The CDR3 DNA follows: TGCAGCGTTGATGGAAGAAGCGGGAGTTCCTACGAGCAGTACTTC. It is translated as CSVDGRSGSSYEQYF.

This clonotype has just a few counts. This chain uses TRBV5-1 with TRBJ2-3; D gene uncertain. V lost 2 bases to trimming and J lost 0 bases, with 7 bases between them. The CDR3 extends over 14 amino acids. Germline CDR1 is SGHRS and CDR2 is YFSETQ. This CDR3 reads CASSFSDSTDTQYF. The CDR3 nucleotides are TGCGCCAGCAGCTTTTCGGACAGCACAGATACGCAGTATTTT.

Comments on this clonotype: No conserved phenylalanine or tryptophan ends this CDR3, so it is likely a read error. The V call is TRBV18, the J call TRBJ2-7; no clear D gene. The ends were cut back, 5 bases at V and 1 base at J, with 9 bases in the middle. The CDR3 is made up of 13 amino acids. Germline V gene sequence: CDR1 KGHSH, CDR2 LQKENI. The CDR3 region has the DNA TGTGCCAGCTCAGAGGTGATATCCTACGAGCAGTACTCC. Its translation: CASSEVISYEQYS.

Concerning this clonotype: A much larger clone sits a single nucleotide away, making a read error possible. The chain recombines TRBV29-1 with TRBJ2-7; D is unresolved. Per the germline V gene, CDR1 is SQVTM and CDR2 is ANQGSEA. The CDR3 loop spans 12 amino acids. CDR3 sequence reads: CSVQGSDPERYF. The CDR3 DNA follows: TGCAGCGTTCAAGGGTCAGACCCCGAGCGGTACTTC.

This clonotype was seen repeatedly, ten times or more. The chain combines TRBV20-1 with TRBJ2-7; D may be TRBD1 (6 bases). With 3 bases removed from V and 7 bases from J, the gap between germline ends came to 16 bases. In germline, CDR1 is DFQATT, CDR2 SNEGSKA (reference sequence). The CDR3 contains 13 residues. CDR3 sequence: CSARGDTLGEQYF. The DNA for the CDR3 is TGCAGTGCTAGGGGGGACACTCTCGGTGAGCAGTACTTC.

The sample holds many counts of this clonotype. The rearrangement joins TRBV11-2 to TRBJ2-1, with 11 bases matching TRBD2. Trimming at V came to 5 bases and at J to 7 bases, leaving 10 bases not matched to a gene. The CDR3 covers 16 residues. Germline CDR1 and CDR2: SGHAT and FQNNGV. The CDR3 DNA reads as TGTGCCAGCAGCCCCATAGCGGGGGGGCGGGGGAATGAGCAGTTCTTC. Translating gives CASSPIAGGRGNEQFF. The whole variable domain, remainder taken from reference TRBV11-2 and TRBJ2-1, is EAGVAQSPRYKIIEKRQSVAFWCNPISGHATLYWYQQILGQGPKLLIQFQNNGVVDDSQLPKDRFSAERLKGVDSTLKIQPAKLEDSAVYLCASSPIAGGRGNEQFFGPGTRLTVL.

This sequence joins TRBV18 and TRBJ1-2; TRBD1 is a possible D gene (5 bases). From germline, CDR1 is KGHSH and CDR2 LQKENI. The CDR3 totals 15 residues. Trimming left V 3 bases short and J 2 bases short, with 13 bases between. The CDR3, as DNA: TGTGCCAGCTCACCCGCGAGGGACCAGAACTATGGCTACACCTTC. Residues: CASSPARDQNYGYTF.

The table lists this clonotype with many counts. This chain uses TRBV3-1 with TRBJ2-5; D is uncertain. The CDR3 sequence is 16 residues long. Trimming pared 2 bases from V and 0 bases from J, leaving 13 bases between. Per the germline V gene, CDR1 is LGHDT and CDR2 is YNNKEL (reference sequence). The CDR3 DNA follows: TGTGCCAGCAGCCAAAATCTGGCCGAGTACCAAGAGACCCAGTACTTC. The encoded protein is CASSQNLAEYQETQYF.

In its sample, this clonotype was seen many times. The J gene is TRBJ2-7, the V gene TRBV5-1; D gene uncertain. Looked up from germline, CDR1 is SGHRS and CDR2 is YFSETQ. The CDR3 has 12 amino acids. The V gene lost 4 bases and the J gene lost 3 bases, with 8 bases spanning the gap. The CDR3 DNA reads as TGCGCCAGCAGCCGCCCGGACTACGAGCAGTACTTC. Residues: CASSRPDYEQYF.

This clonotype occurred many times. CDR3 amino acids: CASSSRGINTGELFF. CDR3 bases: TGTGCCAGCAGTAGTCGGGGAATAAACACCGGGGAGCTGTTTTTT. The chain employs TRBV12-3 or TRBV12-4 and TRBJ2-2, with a tentative D call TRBD2 (5 bases). This CDR3 has 15 residues. Trimming cost V 5 bases and J 2 bases, with 12 bases left between them.

Details on this clonotype: One base away lies a much larger clone, so this may be a sequencing read error. The chain combines TRBV20-1 with TRBJ2-7; 11 nucleotides agree with TRBD1. The CDR3 covers 15 residues. CDR1 and CDR2 from the germline V gene are DFQATT and SNEGSKA (reference sequence). V shed 1 base, J shed 8 bases, and the junction held 10 bases outside the gene matches. CDR3 DNA sequence: TGCAGTGCTAGAGCTCCCGGGACAGGGGGTTACAAGCAGTACTTC. As protein: CSARAPGTGGYKQYF.

In this sample, this clonotype turned up many times. The DNA of the CDR3 is TGCGCCAGCCCCGGGCCGACCTACGAGCAGTACTTC. It specifies CASPGPTYEQYF. V usage is TRBV10-1 and J usage is TRBJ2-7; D unclear. CDR1 WNHNN and CDR2 SYGVQD come from the germline V gene (reference sequence). The CDR3 runs 12 residues. Trimming pared 8 bases from V and 2 bases from J, leaving 10 bases between.

This clonotype was recorded many times. The chain joins TRBV7-8 to TRBJ2-7, with unresolved D. Looked up from germline, CDR1 is SGHVS and CDR2 is FQNEAQ. Between the trimmed V and J ends, which lost 3 bases and 1 base, there was a span of 13 bases. CDR3 size: 15 residues. CDR3 region: CASSFSLSSSYEQYF. The CDR3 DNA reads as TGTGCCAGCAGCTTTTCATTGTCCTCTTCCTACGAGCAGTACTTC.

This clonotype was counted between two and nine times. This sequence joins TRBV20-1 and TRBJ2-7; possibly TRBD1 for D (7 bases). The CDR3 has 13 residues. Trimming cost V 6 bases and J 5 bases, with 17 bases left between them. Germline V gives CDR1 DFQATT, CDR2 SNEGSKA (reference sequence). In DNA, the CDR3 is TGCAGTGCCAAAAGACAGGGCGGGAACGAGCAGTACTTC. Its translation: CSAKRQGGNEQYF.

Ten or more counts support this clonotype. The genes are TRBV5-1 and TRBJ2-7; D might be TRBD1 (5 bases). Trimming removed 0 bases from V and 2 bases from J, with 9 bases in between. The CDR3 totals 14 residues. Germline CDR1 and CDR2: SGHRS and YFSETQ. The chain's CDR3 is CASSLVSGPYEQYF. In nucleotides, the CDR3 is TGCGCCAGCAGCTTGGTTTCAGGGCCCTACGAGCAGTACTTC.